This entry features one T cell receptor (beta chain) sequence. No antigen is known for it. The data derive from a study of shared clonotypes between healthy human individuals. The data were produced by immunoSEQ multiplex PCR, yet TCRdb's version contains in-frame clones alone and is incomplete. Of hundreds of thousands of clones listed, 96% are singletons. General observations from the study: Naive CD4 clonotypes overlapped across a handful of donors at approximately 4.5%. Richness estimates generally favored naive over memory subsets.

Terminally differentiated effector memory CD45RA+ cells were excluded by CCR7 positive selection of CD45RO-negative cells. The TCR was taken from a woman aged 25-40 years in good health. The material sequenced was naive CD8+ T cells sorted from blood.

This CDR3 is CASSPRDYPTGELFF. The DNA of the CDR3 is TGTGCCAGCAGCCCTCGGGACTATCCGACCGGGGAGCTGTTTTTT. V and J are TRBV7-9 and TRBJ2-2; TRBD2 agrees at 7 bases. Germline trimming cut 5 bases from V and 5 bases from J; bases unmatched to any gene: 8. Germline V gives CDR1 SEHNR, CDR2 FQNEAQ (reference sequence). This CDR3 region has 15 residues.